The 12 T cell receptor beta chains in this list originate from one sample, sequenced in a study of blood T cell repertoires in COVID-19. The data were produced by immunoSEQ multiplex PCR, yet TCRdb's version contains in-frame clones alone and is incomplete. The data show approximately 190,000 clones, 80% to 85% seen once. Sequencing was carried out using peripheral blood. The receptors originated from a human donor in a cohort sampled during active COVID-19.

The J gene is TRBJ2-1, the V gene TRBV7-9; 8 bases line up with TRBD1. Germline trimming cut 5 bases from V and 5 bases from J; bases unmatched to any gene: 8. Per germline, CDR1 SEHNR and CDR2 FQNEAQ (reference sequence). The CDR3 loop spans 15 amino acids. The CDR3 nucleotides are TGTGCCAGCAGCGCCCAGGGGGCGGTGGACAATGAGCAGTTCTTC. It yields the protein CASSAQGAVDNEQFF.

This chain joins TRBV5-1 and TRBJ2-2, with a weak D call TRBD1 (6 bases). The V gene lost 0 bases and the J gene lost 4 bases, with 13 bases spanning the gap. This CDR3 has 16 amino acids. Per germline, CDR1 SGHRS and CDR2 YFSETQ. CDR3 sequence reads: CASSLEGQGITGELFF. The CDR3 nucleotides are TGCGCCAGCAGCTTGGAGGGGCAGGGGATCACCGGGGAGCTGTTTTTT.

This clone was recorded once. The chain couples TRBV20-1 to TRBJ1-2; D unclear. Germline V gene data show CDR1 as DFQATT and CDR2 as SNEGSKA (reference sequence). V was cut by 3 bases and J by 4 bases, with 12 bases left in between. The CDR3 consists of 13 residues. The chain's CDR3 is CSASETVGYGYTF. The CDR3 DNA sequence: TGCAGTGCTAGTGAAACGGTCGGCTATGGCTACACCTTC.

V is TRBV14 and J is TRBJ1-6; D uncertain. Between the trimmed V and J ends, which lost 0 bases and 9 bases, there was a span of 9 bases. The CDR3 length is 14 residues. Germline CDR1 is SGHDN and CDR2 is FVKESK. The CDR3 nucleotides are TGTGCCAGCAGCCAAGAGTCCTATTCTTCACCCCTCCACTTT. Amino acid sequence: CASSQESYSSPLHF.

The chain links TRBV18 to TRBJ2-5; D is ambiguous. Trimming removed 1 base at V and 3 bases at J, with 12 bases between. The CDR3 covers 15 residues. From germline, CDR1 is KGHSH and CDR2 LQKENI. This CDR3 reads CASSPLFSDEETQYF. The CDR3, as DNA: TGTGCCAGCTCACCACTTTTCAGCGATGAAGAGACCCAGTACTTC.

The V and J genes are TRBV10-1 and TRBJ1-1; 9 nucleotides align to TRBD1. The V gene's germline CDR1 is WNHNN and CDR2 SYGVQD (reference sequence). The CDR3 is 17 amino acids. Trimming took 6 bases from V and 5 from J; bases not matched to a gene: 16. The CDR3: CASSLRTGEVGRTEAFF. CDR3 DNA sequence: TGCGCCAGCAGCCTTCGGACAGGGGAGGTAGGTAGGACTGAAGCTTTCTTT.

The chain joins TRBV14 to TRBJ2-5; 8 nucleotides align to TRBD2. Germline trimming cut 4 bases from V and 6 bases from J; bases unmatched to any gene: 10. CDR3 length: 15 residues. Germline V CDR1 and CDR2: SGHDN, FVKESK. CDR3 DNA: TGTGCCAGCAGCCCCACGGGGGGGGGTATGAAGACCCAGTACTTC. Translation: CASSPTGGGMKTQYF.

This clone was counted a few times. V gene TRBV5-5 combines with J gene TRBJ1-1, with 9 positions matching TRBD1. The CDR3 length is 15 residues. CDR1 and CDR2 (germline): SGHKS, YYEKEE (reference sequence). J gave up 8 bases and V 1 base, and 9 bases lay outside the gene matches. This CDR3 is CASSLWTGEIPEAFF. In DNA form, the CDR3 reads TGTGCCAGCAGCTTGTGGACAGGGGAAATCCCCGAAGCTTTCTTT. The entire variable domain, with the rest obtained from reference TRBV5-5 and TRBJ1-1, is as follows: DAGVTQSPTHLIKTRGQQVTLRCSPISGHKSVSWYQQVLGQGPQFIFQYYEKEERGRGNFPDRFSARQFPNYSSELNVNALLLGDSALYLCASSLWTGEIPEAFFGQGTRLTVV.

The rearrangement links TRBV7-2 to TRBJ2-7; 7 nucleotides align to TRBD1. CDR1 is SGHTA, CDR2 FQGNSA, per germline. J was trimmed by 6 bases and V by 0 bases; bases with no gene match: 14. This CDR3 has 17 residues. CDR3: CASSLATLTGRKAEQYF. For the CDR3, the DNA is TGTGCCAGCAGCTTAGCCACCCTGACAGGGCGGAAAGCCGAGCAGTACTTC.

The chain has TRBV29-1 and TRBJ1-1; tentative D call: TRBD1 (6 bases). Germline CDR1 SQVTM, CDR2 ANQGSEA. CDR3 size: 11 residues. Trimming left V 7 bases short and J 1 base short, with 7 bases between. The CDR3 sequence: CSATGNTEAFF. The CDR3 DNA reads TGCAGCGCGACAGGGAACACTGAAGCTTTCTTT.

The CDR3 DNA is TGTGCCAGCAGTTTTAGCGGGGCAGGAGAGACCCAGTACTTC. This translates into CASSFSGAGETQYF. The chain joins TRBV27 to TRBJ2-5, with 8 positions matching TRBD2. This CDR3 has 14 residues. J gave up 4 bases and V 3 bases, and 4 bases lay outside the gene matches. Germline loops: CDR1 MNHEY, CDR2 SMNVEV (reference sequence).

The chain employs TRBV5-1 and TRBJ2-5, with 14 bases that match TRBD2. The germline CDR1 and CDR2 sequences are SGHRS and YFSETQ. The CDR3 runs to 18 residues. Unmatched junction bases numbered 11, after V lost 2 bases and J lost 5 bases. CDR3 sequence reads: CASSFQRLAGGPGETQYF. The CDR3 DNA is TGCGCCAGCAGCTTCCAGAGACTAGCGGGAGGGCCAGGTGAGACCCAGTACTTC.